A single sample is the source of the 7 T cell receptor beta chains below, sequenced in a study of response to subunit inactivated influenza vaccine listed by TCRdb under 2018. Library preparation employed RT-PCR. The instrument was an Illumina HiSeq 2500. TCRdb's own reprocessing of the public reads used fastp at Q25 and MiXCR and kept productive beta chains. Rows are unified per CDR3 protein, each entry keeping the most common DNA and genes. A total of hundreds of thousands of distinct CDR3 sequences appear in this sample, about 14% of them only once. 6.5% to 8.5% of the sample comes from the top ten. The input for sequencing was PBMCs from blood, taken 14 to 15 days before vaccination. The receptors were gathered from a man aged 50-60 years who received an inactivated influenza vaccine. Donor details come from another sample of the same person, matched by shared clones.

The chain couples TRBV6-2 or TRBV6-3 to TRBJ2-3; the D is unclear. V shed 2 bases and J shed 4 bases, with 13 bases lying between them. Germline V lookup: CDR1 MNHEY, CDR2 SVGEGT. This CDR3 comprises 15 residues. The CDR3 loop is CASSYPSRSADTQYF. The DNA of the CDR3 is TGTGCCAGCAGTTACCCCTCGAGAAGTGCAGATACGCAGTATTTT.

This clonotype was picked up a small number of times. The gene calls are TRBV4-2 and TRBJ2-7, with 10 bases lining up with TRBD2. The length of the CDR3 is 16 residues. The ends lost 3 bases at V and 6 bases at J; junction bases unmatched: 11. Germline lookup yields CDR1 LGHNA and CDR2 YNFKEQ. The CDR3 DNA sequence: TGTGCCAGCAGCCATAGCGGGAGGCCCCATTTGATCGAGCAGTACTTC. Translated, it gives CASSHSGRPHLIEQYF.

This clonotype has more than one count but fewer than ten. The gene calls are TRBV30 and TRBJ2-1; TRBD2 agrees at 13 bases. This CDR3 has 15 residues. The germline CDR1 and CDR2 sequences are GTSNPN and SVGIG (reference sequence). CDR3 region: CARSTSGGAFNEQFF. The CDR3 DNA reads TGTGCGCGGTCCACTAGCGGGGGGGCCTTCAATGAGCAGTTCTTC.

In its sample, this clonotype was seen a few times. The V and J genes are TRBV11-2 and TRBJ1-6; weak D call: TRBD1 (5 bases). This CDR3 has 14 residues. Trimming removed 1 base from V and 12 bases from J, with 13 bases in between. Germline-derived CDR1 and CDR2 are SGHAT and FQNNGV. The CDR3 DNA reads as TGTGCCAGCAGCTTAGCCGGGGGGGGATTACCCCTCCACTTT. It yields the protein CASSLAGGGLPLHF.

V usage is TRBV10-3 and J usage is TRBJ2-5; TRBD2 might be the D (6 bases). Trimming took 3 bases from V and 2 from J, leaving 13 bases between them. Germline V gene sequence: CDR1 ENHRY, CDR2 SYGVKD. The CDR3 runs to 15 residues. As DNA, the CDR3 is TGTGCCATCAGTGAAACTCCAAGCGGGCAAGAGACCCAGTACTTC. Translated, it gives CAISETPSGQETQYF.

This clonotype was recorded at least ten times. The chain couples TRBV7-2 to TRBJ2-3, with D unresolved. Germline-derived CDR1 and CDR2 are SGHTA and FQGNSA. The V end lost 1 base, the J end lost 2 bases, and 10 bases lay between the germline ends. The CDR3 consists of 15 residues. The CDR3 is CASSLEWRTTDTQYF. CDR3 nucleotides: TGTGCCAGCAGCTTAGAATGGCGGACCACAGATACGCAGTATTTT.

This clonotype came up a few times. The chain links TRBV5-6 to TRBJ2-2, with 9 nucleotides matching TRBD2. The trim removed 5 bases at V and 2 bases at J, leaving 7 bases unmatched. The germline V gene has CDR1 SGHDT and CDR2 YYEEEE. The CDR3 spans 16 residues. The CDR3 coding sequence is TGTGCCAGCAGGCGAGCTAGCGGGATCAACACCGGGGAGCTGTTTTTT. This encodes CASRRASGINTGELFF.